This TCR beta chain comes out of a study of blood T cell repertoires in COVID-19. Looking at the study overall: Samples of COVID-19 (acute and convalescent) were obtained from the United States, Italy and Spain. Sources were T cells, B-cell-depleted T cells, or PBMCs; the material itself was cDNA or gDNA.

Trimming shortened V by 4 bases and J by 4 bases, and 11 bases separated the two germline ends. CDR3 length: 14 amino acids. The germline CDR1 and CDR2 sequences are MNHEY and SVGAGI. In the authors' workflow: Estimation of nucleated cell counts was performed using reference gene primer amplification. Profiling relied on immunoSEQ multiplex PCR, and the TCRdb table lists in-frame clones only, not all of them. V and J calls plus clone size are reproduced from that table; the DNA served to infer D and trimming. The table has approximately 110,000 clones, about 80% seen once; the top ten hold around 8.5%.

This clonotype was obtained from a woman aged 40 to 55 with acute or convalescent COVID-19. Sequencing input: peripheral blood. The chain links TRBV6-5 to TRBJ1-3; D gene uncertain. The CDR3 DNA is TGTGCCAGCAGTTCAATCGGGGTGGGAAACACCATATATTTT. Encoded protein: CASSSIGVGNTIYF.